The entry that follows covers one TCR beta chain sequence. Its antigen remains unidentified. No qualities accompany the bases; no much larger clone lies one base away. Taken with the paper, the label for time point translates to: newly diagnosed GD, antithyroid drugs for less than 3 months. For both TCR sequencing and RNA sequencing, RNA was extracted from PBMCs using TRIzol. Graves' disease was diagnosed according to American Thyroid Association guidelines. Patients were recruited from an endocrinology department in Xi'an, China. Each patient gave approximately 9 milliliters of peripheral blood, collected in an EDTA anticoagulant tube. Ficoll Paque Plus density gradient separation was used to isolate PBMCs, and no further T cell sorting was performed. RNA quality was checked with an Agilent 2100 Bioanalyzer and agarose gel, and concentration with a NanoDrop 2000. Reading the germline V gene gives CDR1 MNHNS and CDR2 SASEGT. The CDR3 runs 15 residues from the cysteine to the phenylalanine. Only the CDR3 DNA stays, 45 bases, in frame from base 1. V drops 0 bases and J drops 5 bases, leaving 12 bases in between.

The protocol used for the library was multiplex PCR. The sequencing machine was an Illumina HiSeq 4000. CDR3 regions were amplified by Arm-PCR with iRepertoire HTBI primers to construct TCR beta libraries. PCR products were gel purified before sequencing. The paper's processing steps were these. Gene usage analysis of CDR3 amino acid clonotypes relied on the approximately 62 TRBV and 12 to 15 TRBJ segments identified across samples. Filtered high-quality paired reads were merged into contigs using COPE and FqMerger. BLAST was used to align contigs to the IMGT TRBV, TRBD and TRBJ reference genes, and CDR3 was defined following IMGT. Clonotypes above 0.1% frequency were classified as highly expanded clones. Shannon entropy was used to measure repertoire diversity, and the Gini coefficient was used to measure V-J evenness. Public clonotypes were defined as clonotypes shared by more than one individual. Through fastp at Q25 and MiXCR, TCRdb rebuilt clones from the public reads, retaining in-frame beta chains. When rows share a CDR3 protein, they turn into one entry using the most common DNA and genes. The V and J calls were not made by the authors but by TCRdb's processing. Here the sample has some 250,000 distinct CDR3 sequences; around 16% occur a single time. Jointly, the top ten make up around 20% of the sample.

This sample was taken from a study of regulatory T cells in long-lasting Graves disease (dated by TCRdb to the early 2020s). With regard to the full study: Patients with newly diagnosed Graves' disease had been on antithyroid drugs for under 3 months. Persistent Graves' disease patients were compared with newly diagnosed Graves' disease patients by peripheral blood TCR sequencing and RNA sequencing. The study took place in China and was registered as a clinical trial. A total of roughly 33 samples underwent TCR sequencing: some 13 from persistent and roughly 20 from newly diagnosed Graves' disease patients.

General conclusions and limits of the study: TRBV28, TRBJ1-2 and TRBJ2-5 were preferentially used in persistent disease, while TRBV20-1 and TRBJ2-1 were favored in newly diagnosed disease. Persistent Graves' disease patients showed lower TCR Shannon entropy and fewer highly expanded clones than newly diagnosed patients, suggesting clonal expansion. Sequencing and analysis were restricted to the TCR beta chain. Persistent patients shared more public clonotypes among themselves (more than 2,500) than newly diagnosed patients did (approximately 970). Peripheral blood alone was examined, since thyroid tissue, which constituted the primary lesion, could not be accessed. The small sample size was acknowledged by the authors as a limitation that may reduce accuracy.

This clonotype was obtained from a female donor with Graves disease. Sequenced material: peripheral blood mononuclear cells (PBMCs), taken at new diagnosis, from a patient treated with antithyroid drugs. The chain is encoded by TRBV6-1 joined to TRBJ2-3, with TRBD1 tentatively as D gene (5 bases match). The CDR3 corresponds to CASSEAARALDTQYF. In nucleotide form, the sequence is TGTGCCAGCAGTGAAGCAGCCAGGGCCTTAGATACGCAGTATTTT.